Listed here are 22 T cell receptor beta chains from one sample, sequenced in a study of response to subunit inactivated influenza vaccine. From the RT-PCR reads, TCRdb called clonotypes with MiXCR, one entry per CDR3 protein. Of 400,000 to 550,000 distinct CDR3 sequences listed, around 25% were seen once; the top ten hold around 2%. Sequencing used CD4+ T cells sorted from PBMCs, obtained roughly 5 days after vaccination. Receptors originate from a man in his fifties who received an inactivated influenza vaccine.

The sample holds a few counts of this clonotype. The chain couples TRBV5-1 to TRBJ2-5; the D gene could be TRBD1 or TRBD2 (5 bases each). CDR3 length: 15 residues. Deletions cut 3 bases from V and 3 bases from J, with 15 bases between. Germline V gene data show CDR1 as SGHRS and CDR2 as YFSETQ. The CDR3 region is CASSWSRRGEETQYF. The CDR3, as DNA: TGCGCCAGCAGCTGGAGCCGGCGAGGGGAAGAGACCCAGTACTTC.

This clonotype was counted between two and nine times. This chain links TRBV12-3 or TRBV12-4 with TRBJ1-4, with 7 positions matching TRBD1. CDR3 size: 14 residues. With V trimmed by 6 bases and J by 3 bases, 4 bases remained unmatched. The CDR3: CASRPGGANEKLFF. Here the CDR3 DNA reads TGTGCCAGCAGACCAGGGGGGGCTAATGAAAAACTGTTTTTT.

This sequence joins TRBV20-1 and TRBJ1-2; D is unresolved. Germline loops: CDR1 DFQATT, CDR2 SNEGSKA (reference sequence). V was trimmed by 3 bases and J by 4 bases, leaving 6 bases between them. The CDR3 sequence is 11 residues long. The CDR3 DNA reads as TGCAGTGCTAGTATAGCCTATGGCTACACCTTC. As protein: CSASIAYGYTF.

This clonotype has only a few counts. This chain links TRBV12-3 or TRBV12-4 with TRBJ2-2; 7 bases line up with TRBD2. The trim removed 3 bases at V and 5 bases at J, leaving 6 bases unmatched. The CDR3 spans 15 residues. The chain's CDR3 is CASSFPREGTGELFF. The CDR3 coding sequence is TGTGCCAGCAGTTTCCCCAGGGAGGGTACCGGGGAGCTGTTTTTT.

The chain has TRBV29-1 and TRBJ2-1; the D gene could be TRBD1 or TRBD2 (6 bases each). Germline V CDR1 and CDR2: SQVTM, ANQGSEA. The CDR3 has 13 amino acids. Trimming removed 7 bases at V and 7 bases at J, with 17 bases between. The chain's CDR3 is CSARDRGQNEQFF. The CDR3 region has the DNA TGCAGCGCTCGAGATCGGGGGCAGAATGAGCAGTTCTTC.

This sequence joins TRBV6-1 and TRBJ2-2; 14 bases are a match to TRBD2. Germline V gene data show CDR1 as MNHNS and CDR2 as SASEGT. V lost 7 bases and J lost 0; bases outside the gene matches: 1. This CDR3 has 16 amino acids. The CDR3: CASKGLAGANTGELFF. CDR3 sequence (DNA): TGTGCCAGCAAGGGACTAGCGGGAGCGAACACCGGGGAGCTGTTTTTT.

This clonotype was observed a handful of times. The chain has TRBV5-1 and TRBJ2-1; a possible D gene is TRBD2 (6 bases). Trimming took 1 base from V and 12 from J, leaving 20 bases between them. The CDR3 extends over 15 amino acids. Germline assignment: CDR1 SGHRS and CDR2 YFSETQ. CDR3 DNA: TGCGCCAGCAGCTTGTGGGGGACTTCTATCCAAGGGCAGTTCTTC. Its translation is CASSLWGTSIQGQFF.

In this sample, this clonotype turned up a few times. This chain's CDR3 is CASRDFYNEQFF. Written as DNA, the CDR3 is TGTGCCAGCAGGGACTTCTACAATGAGCAGTTCTTC. The rearrangement joins TRBV3-1 to TRBJ2-1, with a possible D match to TRBD2 (5 bases). CDR3 length equals 12 residues. Per the germline V gene, CDR1 is LGHDT and CDR2 is YNNKEL (reference sequence). V dropped 6 bases and J dropped 3 bases, with 6 bases sitting between them.

This clonotype was seen once. This sequence joins TRBV7-6 and TRBJ2-1; D gene uncertain. The CDR3 is made up of 13 amino acids. Trimming shortened V by 2 bases and J by 8 bases, and 10 bases separated the two germline ends. Germline V gene sequence: CDR1 SGHVS, CDR2 FNYEAQ. CDR3 bases: TGTGCCAGCAGCTTAACGTCTTACCATGAGCAGTTCTTC. Residues: CASSLTSYHEQFF.

V gene TRBV6-1 combines with J gene TRBJ1-4; 8 positions match TRBD1. Losses at the gene ends were 6 bases for V and 5 bases for J; bases not matched to a gene: 5. CDR1 MNHNS and CDR2 SASEGT come from the germline V gene. The CDR3 consists of 14 residues. The CDR3 protein is CASRNRDRNEKLFF. The CDR3 DNA follows: TGTGCCAGCAGGAACCGGGACAGGAATGAAAAACTGTTTTTT.

The J gene is TRBJ2-3, the V gene TRBV18, with D hard to call. The CDR3 contains 12 residues. Trimming took 5 bases from V and 0 from J, leaving 3 bases between them. Germline loops: CDR1 KGHSH, CDR2 LQKENI. CDR3 residues: CASSKSTDTQYF. The CDR3 region has the DNA TGTGCCAGCTCAAAGAGCACAGATACGCAGTATTTT.

This clonotype has only a few counts. A read error may account for a junction end that differs from germline. The V call is TRBV11-2, the J call TRBJ2-7; 11 positions match TRBD2. CDR3 length equals 19 residues. Germline V gene data show CDR1 as SGHAT and CDR2 as FQNNGV. The CDR3 loop is CASSLLGPSGRTYSYEQYF. Written as DNA, the CDR3 is TGTGCCAGCAGCTTACTGGGACCTAGCGGGAGGACCTACTCCTATGAGCAGTACTTC.

The J gene is TRBJ1-5, the V gene TRBV19, with 7 bases identical to TRBD1. The CDR3 covers 13 residues. V lost 10 bases, J lost 3 bases, and 6 bases stayed unmatched. The V gene's germline CDR1 is LNHDA and CDR2 SQIVND (reference sequence). CDR3 in DNA: TGTGCCACTACGACAGGGTTCAATCAGCCCCAGCATTTT. Translation gives CATTTGFNQPQHF.

V usage is TRBV7-8 and J usage is TRBJ2-3; no clear D gene. The V gene lost 1 base and the J gene lost 7 bases, with 9 bases spanning the gap. The CDR3 loop spans 13 amino acids. Germline CDR1 SGHVS, CDR2 FQNEAQ. The DNA of the CDR3 is TGTGCCAGCAGCTTAGTAGGTCTTAATACGCAGTATTTT. This codes for CASSLVGLNTQYF.

This clonotype turned up a few times. V usage is TRBV6-1 and J usage is TRBJ1-1; D is possibly TRBD1 (6 bases). Germline loops: CDR1 MNHNS, CDR2 SASEGT. This CDR3 spans 14 amino acids. The V end lost 6 bases, the J end lost 1 base, and 12 bases lay between the germline ends. The CDR3 is CASRKQGGNTEAFF. As DNA, the CDR3 is TGTGCCAGCAGAAAACAGGGTGGGAACACTGAAGCTTTCTTT.

The CDR3 protein is CAWSPSNNEQFF. The CDR3 DNA reads as TGTGCCTGGAGCCCCAGTAACAATGAGCAGTTCTTC. V usage is TRBV30 and J usage is TRBJ2-1; D not certain. Trimming shortened V by 3 bases and J by 5 bases, and 8 bases separated the two germline ends. This CDR3 region has 12 residues. Germline V gene sequence: CDR1 GTSNPN, CDR2 SVGIG (reference sequence).

This clonotype was seen more than once but under ten times. V is TRBV11-2 and J is TRBJ2-7; TRBD1 aligns across 7 bases. The germline V gene encodes CDR1 SGHAT and CDR2 FQNNGV. The CDR3 loop spans 18 amino acids. Trimming took 5 bases from V and 2 from J; bases not matched to a gene: 18. CDR3 in amino acids: CASSPPGTAKSSPYEQYF. CDR3 coding DNA: TGTGCCAGCAGCCCACCCGGGACAGCAAAATCCAGTCCCTACGAGCAGTACTTC. Full variable domain (outside the CDR3, taken from reference TRBV11-2 and TRBJ2-7): EAGVAQSPRYKIIEKRQSVAFWCNPISGHATLYWYQQILGQGPKLLIQFQNNGVVDDSQLPKDRFSAERLKGVDSTLKIQPAKLEDSAVYLCASSPPGTAKSSPYEQYFGPGTRLTVT.

A few counts support this clonotype. The J gene is TRBJ1-2, the V gene TRBV20-1; D unclear. Trimming left V 6 bases short and J 3 bases short, with 17 bases between. The germline V gene has CDR1 DFQATT and CDR2 SNEGSKA (reference sequence). The CDR3 spans 14 residues. CDR3 nucleotide sequence: TGCAGTGCCCACCGAGGACTTGTGGACTATGGCTACACCTTC. Amino acids: CSAHRGLVDYGYTF.

The chain combines TRBV7-2 with TRBJ2-7; 7 nucleotides line up with TRBD1. Germline CDR1 and CDR2: SGHTA and FQGNSA. The CDR3 has 17 residues. Unmatched junction bases numbered 13, after V lost 5 bases and J lost 0 bases. In nucleotides, the CDR3 is TGTGCCAGCAGCCGAACTTCGGGGACAGCTCTCTCCTACGAGCAGTACTTC. Translating it yields CASSRTSGTALSYEQYF.

Concerning this clonotype: It may be a read error: a sequence one base away is much more abundant. The CDR3 nucleotides are TGCTGCGTAGCCCAGCAAGAGACCCAGTACTTC. Protein: CCVAQQETQYF. The chain has TRBV29-1 and TRBJ2-5; no firm D call. The germline V gene has CDR1 SQVTM and CDR2 ANQGSEA. The CDR3 contains 11 residues.

V and J are TRBV18 and TRBJ2-7, with 9 nucleotides matching TRBD1. This CDR3 contains 16 residues. With 3 bases clipped from V and 1 base from J, the junction kept 7 bases outside the gene matches. The germline CDR1 and CDR2 sequences are KGHSH and LQKENI. CDR3 loop: CASSPKPGQGSYEQYF. CDR3 sequence (DNA): TGTGCCAGCTCACCGAAACCGGGACAGGGTTCCTACGAGCAGTACTTC.

The chain has TRBV3-1 and TRBJ2-2; D uncertain. Germline V gives CDR1 LGHDT, CDR2 YNNKEL (reference sequence). The CDR3 runs to 13 residues. Trimming left V 1 base short and J 2 bases short, with 2 bases between. CDR3 nucleotides: TGTGCCAGCAGCCAAGTTAACACCGGGGAGCTGTTTTTT. Its translation: CASSQVNTGELFF.